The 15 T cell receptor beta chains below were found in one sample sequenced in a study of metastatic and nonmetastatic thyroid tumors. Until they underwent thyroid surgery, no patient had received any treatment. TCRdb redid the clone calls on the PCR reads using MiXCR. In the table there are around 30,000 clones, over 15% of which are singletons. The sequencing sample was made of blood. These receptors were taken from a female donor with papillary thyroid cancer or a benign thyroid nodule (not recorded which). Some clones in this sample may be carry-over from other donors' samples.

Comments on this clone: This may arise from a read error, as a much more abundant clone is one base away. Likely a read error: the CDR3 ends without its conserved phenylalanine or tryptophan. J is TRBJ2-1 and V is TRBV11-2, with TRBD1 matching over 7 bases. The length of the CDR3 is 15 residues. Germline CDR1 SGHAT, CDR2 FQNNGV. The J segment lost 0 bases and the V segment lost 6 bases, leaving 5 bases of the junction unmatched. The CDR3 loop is CASRYTGVSYNEQFL. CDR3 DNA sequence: TGTGCCAGCAGATATACAGGGGTCTCCTACAATGAGCAGTTCCTC.

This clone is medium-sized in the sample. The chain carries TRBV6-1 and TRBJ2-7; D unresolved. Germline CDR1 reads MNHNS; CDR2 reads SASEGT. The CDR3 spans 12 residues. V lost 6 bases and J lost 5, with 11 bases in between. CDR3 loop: CASRPTSDEQYF. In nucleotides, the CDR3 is TGTGCCAGCAGGCCGACCTCAGACGAGCAGTACTTC.

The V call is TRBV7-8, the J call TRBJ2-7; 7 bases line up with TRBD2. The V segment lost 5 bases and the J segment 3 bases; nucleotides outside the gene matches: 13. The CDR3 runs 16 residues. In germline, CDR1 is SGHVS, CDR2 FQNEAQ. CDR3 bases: TGTGCCAGCAGCCCCCGACTAGCTGTGGACTACTACGAGCAGTACTTC. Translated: CASSPRLAVDYYEQYF. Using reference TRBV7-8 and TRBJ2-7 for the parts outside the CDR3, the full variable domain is GAGVSQSPRYKVAKRGQDVALRCDPISGHVSLFWYQQALGQGPEFLTYFQNEAQLDKSGLPSDRFFAERPEGSVSTLKIQRTQQEDSAVYLCASSPRLAVDYYEQYFGPGTRLTVT.

The CDR3 region has the DNA TGTGCCAGCAGCCAAAGGCAGGCCGCGAACACTGAAGCTTTCTTT. Amino acids: CASSQRQAANTEAFF. This rearrangement joins TRBV3-1 to TRBJ1-1; D ambiguous. The CDR3 length is 15 residues. Per germline, CDR1 LGHDT and CDR2 YNNKEL (reference sequence). V gave up 2 bases and J gave up 1 base, with 11 bases separating them.

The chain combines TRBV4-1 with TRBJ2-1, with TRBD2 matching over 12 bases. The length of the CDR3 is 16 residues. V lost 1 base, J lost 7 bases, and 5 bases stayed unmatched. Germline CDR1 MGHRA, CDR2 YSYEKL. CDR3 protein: CASSQGPSGRGNEQFF. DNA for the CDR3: TGCGCCAGCAGCCAAGGGCCTAGCGGGAGGGGGAATGAGCAGTTCTTC.

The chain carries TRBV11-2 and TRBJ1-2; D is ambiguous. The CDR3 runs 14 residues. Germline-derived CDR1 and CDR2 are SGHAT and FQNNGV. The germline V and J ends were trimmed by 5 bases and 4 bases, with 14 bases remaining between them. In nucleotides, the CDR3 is TGTGCCAGCAGCCCGACTACAAGGTCCTATGGCTACACCTTC. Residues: CASSPTTRSYGYTF.

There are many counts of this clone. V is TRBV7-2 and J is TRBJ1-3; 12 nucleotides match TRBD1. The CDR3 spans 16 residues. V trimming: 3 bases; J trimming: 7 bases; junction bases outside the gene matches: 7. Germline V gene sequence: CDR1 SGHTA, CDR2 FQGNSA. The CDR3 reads CASSLAWGQGANTIYF. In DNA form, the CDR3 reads TGTGCCAGCAGCTTGGCCTGGGGACAGGGGGCGAACACCATATATTTT.

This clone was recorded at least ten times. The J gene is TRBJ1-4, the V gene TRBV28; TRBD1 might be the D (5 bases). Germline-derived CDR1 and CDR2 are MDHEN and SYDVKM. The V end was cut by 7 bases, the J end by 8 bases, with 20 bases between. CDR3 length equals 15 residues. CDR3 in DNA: TGTGCCAGCATCTCCGGCGGGGAGGGGAAAGAAAAACTGTTTTTT. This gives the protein CASISGGEGKEKLFF.

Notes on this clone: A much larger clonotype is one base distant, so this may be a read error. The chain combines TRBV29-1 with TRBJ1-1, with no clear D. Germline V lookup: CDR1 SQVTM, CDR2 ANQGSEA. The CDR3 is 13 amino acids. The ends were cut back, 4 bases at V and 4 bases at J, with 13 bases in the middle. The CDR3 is CSVGIYLGTEAFF. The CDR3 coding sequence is TGCAGCGTTGGGATTTACTTGGGCACTGAAGCTTTCTTT.

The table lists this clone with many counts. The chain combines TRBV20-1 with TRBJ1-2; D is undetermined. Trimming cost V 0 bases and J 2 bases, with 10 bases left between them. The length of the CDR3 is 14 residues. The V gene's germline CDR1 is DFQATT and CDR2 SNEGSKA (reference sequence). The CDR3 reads CSARDLFGNYGYTF. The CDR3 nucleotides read TGCAGTGCTAGAGATCTGTTCGGCAACTATGGCTACACCTTC.

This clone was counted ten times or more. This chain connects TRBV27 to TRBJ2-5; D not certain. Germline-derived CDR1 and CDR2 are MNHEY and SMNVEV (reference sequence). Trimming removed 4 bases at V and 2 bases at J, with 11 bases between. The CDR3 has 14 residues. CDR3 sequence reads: CASSSRSRQETQYF. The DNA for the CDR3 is TGTGCCAGCAGTTCCAGGAGTAGGCAAGAGACCCAGTACTTC.

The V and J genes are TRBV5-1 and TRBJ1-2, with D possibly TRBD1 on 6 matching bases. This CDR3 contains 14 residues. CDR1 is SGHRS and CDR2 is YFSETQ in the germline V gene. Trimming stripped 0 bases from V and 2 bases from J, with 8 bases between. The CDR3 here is CASSLEGQNYGYTF. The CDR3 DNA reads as TGCGCCAGCAGCTTGGAAGGACAGAACTATGGCTACACCTTC.

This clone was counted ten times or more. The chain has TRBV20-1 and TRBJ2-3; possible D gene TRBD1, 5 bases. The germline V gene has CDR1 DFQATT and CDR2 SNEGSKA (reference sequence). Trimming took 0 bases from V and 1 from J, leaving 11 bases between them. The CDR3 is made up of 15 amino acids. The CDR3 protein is CSARDPRAGTDTQYF. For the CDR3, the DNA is TGCAGTGCTAGAGATCCCAGGGCCGGCACAGATACGCAGTATTTT.

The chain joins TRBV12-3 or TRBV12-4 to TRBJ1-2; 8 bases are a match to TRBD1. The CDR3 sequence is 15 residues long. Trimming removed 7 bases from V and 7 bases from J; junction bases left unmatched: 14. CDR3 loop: CASIPQGTGLGGYTF. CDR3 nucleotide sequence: TGTGCCAGCATCCCACAAGGGACAGGACTAGGTGGCTACACCTTC.

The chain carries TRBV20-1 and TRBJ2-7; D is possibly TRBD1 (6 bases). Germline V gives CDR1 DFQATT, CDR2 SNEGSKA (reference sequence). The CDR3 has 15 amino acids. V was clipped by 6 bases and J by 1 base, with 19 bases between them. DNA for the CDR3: TGCAGTGCCGCGCATTCCGGGACACTATCCTACGAGCAGTACTTC. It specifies CSAAHSGTLSYEQYF.